This T cell receptor (beta chain) was captured by sequencing in a study of long-term antiretroviral therapy in people with HIV. Study-level findings and limits: Clones that had undergone expansion before ART dominated the repertoire at all time points.

The immunoSEQ assay was v3.0, run at survey level. Produced via immunoSEQ multiplex PCR; TCRdb's table is partial and in-frame only. The data hold roughly 25,000 clones, with around 79% observed a single time. About this clone: The antigen is undetermined.

The sequence derives from a man younger than 45 with HIV. Source: unsorted PBMCs, taken 2.1 years after starting antiretroviral therapy.

CDR3 residues: CASTATVQGYNEQFF. Here the CDR3 DNA reads TGTGCCAGTACCGCAACCGTACAGGGCTACAATGAGCAGTTCTTC. J is TRBJ2-1 and V is TRBV19; maybe TRBD1 (6 bases). The CDR3 runs to 15 residues. V was cut by 7 bases and J by 3 bases, with 16 bases left in between. The germline V gene encodes CDR1 LNHDA and CDR2 SQIVND (reference sequence).